This T cell receptor (beta chain) was documented in a study of Ad26.COV2.S vaccination and SARS-CoV-2 variants. Study observations and caveats: People who got the vaccine had more spike-specific TCR breadth than people who got placebo. In vaccinated individuals, spike-specific CD8+ and CD4+ T cell responses reportedly displayed substantial breadth.

A word on this clone: What it binds is not known.

Documented treatment: 19 received Ad26.COV2.S at low or high dose, single or two shots; several received placebo; per-sample allocation not given. Collection of samples fell on day 63 after the first vaccine or placebo injection. CDR1 MRHNA and CDR2 SNTAGT come from the germline V gene. V lost 4 bases, J lost 0 bases, and 6 bases lay in between. The CDR3 has 13 amino acids. Repertoires were generated with immunoSEQ multiplex PCR, while TCRdb's copy carries only in-frame clones and drops some. The sample comprises roughly 700,000 clones, 89% of which are singletons, and roughly 1.5% rests with the top ten.

The chain uses TRBV6-4 and TRBJ1-1, with D unresolved. The source was peripheral blood, collected in a trial of Ad26.COV2.S vaccine versus placebo. The receptor was derived from a person between 18 and 65 years old who received the Ad26.COV2.S COVID-19 vaccine or a placebo. The CDR3 here is CASSAQLNTEAFF. For the CDR3, the DNA is TGTGCCAGCAGTGCCCAATTGAACACTGAAGCTTTCTTT.